This T cell receptor beta chain originates from a study of OX40 agonist ivuxolimab in advanced cancers. Study at large: Dose-escalation patients suffered from hepatocellular carcinoma, melanoma, renal cell or head and neck cancer. Earlier anti-PD-1, anti-PD-L1 or anti-CTLA-4 therapy was permitted; around 40% had received some.

With respect to this clone: No antigen is known for it.

Assay used: immunoSEQ multiplex PCR; TCRdb lists only in-frame clones, some missing. This table holds 65,000 or so clones, around 81% found once. Study-wide results and caveats: There was clonal expansion of CD4+ and CD8+ blood T cells by week 6 at 0.1 to 3.0 mg/kg.

The clonotype was recovered from an adult with an advanced solid tumor such as melanoma, head and neck, liver or kidney cancer. Sequenced here: CD4+ or CD8+ T cells sorted from blood, sampled in a trial of the OX40 agonist ivuxolimab.

In nucleotides, the CDR3 is TGTGCCAGCAGTTCCTTTGATTCTCAGGTCGAGCAGTACTTC. This gives the protein CASSSFDSQVEQYF. This rearrangement joins TRBV6-5 to TRBJ2-7; D remains ambiguous. V was pared by 4 bases and J by 6 bases, with 16 bases between. Germline CDR1 is MNHEY and CDR2 is SVGAGI. CDR3 size: 14 residues.